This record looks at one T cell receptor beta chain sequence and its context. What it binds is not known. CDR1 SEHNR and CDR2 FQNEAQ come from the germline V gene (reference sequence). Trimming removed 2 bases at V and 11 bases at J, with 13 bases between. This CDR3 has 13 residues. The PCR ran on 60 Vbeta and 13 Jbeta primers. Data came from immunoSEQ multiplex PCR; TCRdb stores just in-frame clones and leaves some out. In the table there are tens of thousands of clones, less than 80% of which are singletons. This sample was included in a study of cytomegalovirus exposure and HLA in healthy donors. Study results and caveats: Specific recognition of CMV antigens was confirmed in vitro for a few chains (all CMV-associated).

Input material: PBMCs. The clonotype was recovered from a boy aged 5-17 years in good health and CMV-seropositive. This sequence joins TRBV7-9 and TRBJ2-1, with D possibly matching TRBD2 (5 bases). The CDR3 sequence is CASSLIMDLKQFF. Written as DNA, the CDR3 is TGTGCCAGCAGCTTAATCATGGACTTGAAGCAGTTCTTC.